A selection of T cell receptor beta chains follows, all from one sample in a study of blood T cell repertoires in COVID-19. The table came from immunoSEQ multiplex PCR; TCRdb's copy has only in-frame clones and leaves some out. The data hold approximately 140,000 clones, with approximately 86% observed a single time. The material sequenced was peripheral blood. Receptors were obtained from a woman in her sixties with active or convalescent COVID-19. Each CDR3 is given with its conserved first and last residue. A D gene is named only where the DNA matches it firmly. Clone size is stated in some rows and not others, as once, few, many or a class when expanded.

J gene	D gene	clone size	V gene	CDR3 protein	CDR3 DNA
TRBJ2-7	.	.	TRBV2	CASTLQGSYEQYF	TGTGCCAGCACCCTACAGGGCTCCTACGAGCAGTACTTC
TRBJ2-7	.	.	TRBV18	CASSPDVQGGQQYF	TGTGCCAGCTCACCCGACGTACAGGGTGGCCAGCAGTACTTC
TRBJ2-7	TRBD1	.	TRBV5-1	CASSLGQGITYEQYF	TGCGCCAGCAGCCTGGGACAGGGAATAACCTACGAGCAGTACTTC
TRBJ1-3	.	.	TRBV19	CASSGTESSGNTIYF	TGTGCCAGTAGTGGAACAGAGAGCTCTGGAAACACCATATATTTT
TRBJ1-1	TRBD1	once	TRBV19	CASVGTGPITEAFF	TGTGCCAGCGTGGGGACAGGGCCGATCACTGAAGCTTTCTTT
TRBJ2-5	.	.	TRBV19	CASSIAYQETQYF	TGTGCCAGTAGTATAGCTTACCAAGAGACCCAGTACTTC
TRBJ2-5	.	.	TRBV19	CASRGVLETQYF	TGTGCCTCAAGAGGAGTTCTCGAGACCCAGTACTTC
TRBJ1-3	.	.	TRBV2	CASSAGADGNTIYF	TGTGCCAGCAGTGCAGGGGCAGATGGAAACACCATATATTTT
TRBJ2-4	.	.	TRBV5-1	CASSLFSGGLAKNIQYF	TGCGCCAGCAGCTTGTTTTCGGGGGGCCTAGCCAAAAACATTCAGTACTTC
TRBJ2-2	TRBD1	once	TRBV11-2	CASSWTGITGELFF	TGTGCCAGCAGTTGGACAGGGATCACCGGGGAGCTGTTTTTT
TRBJ1-5	.	.	TRBV30	CAWSARDTWSQPQHF	TGTGCCTGGAGTGCCCGGGACACCTGGAGTCAGCCCCAGCATTTT
TRBJ1-5	.	.	TRBV18	CASSLAAGEGQPQHF	TGTGCCAGCTCGCTGGCCGCAGGAGAGGGTCAGCCCCAGCATTTT
TRBJ1-1	.	.	TRBV28	CASSSGTEAFF	TGTGCCAGCAGTTCGGGTACTGAAGCTTTCTTT
TRBJ1-5	TRBD1	.	TRBV7-7	CAPSWDRGRGQPQHF	TGTGCCCCCTCGTGGGACAGGGGAAGAGGTCAGCCCCAGCATTTT
TRBJ1-6	TRBD1	.	TRBV5-4	CASSFDRANSSPLHF	TGTGCCAGCAGCTTCGACAGGGCGAACAGTTCACCCCTCCACTTT
TRBJ1-4	.	.	TRBV27	CASSLSPGLPEKLFF	TGTGCCAGCAGTTTATCGCCAGGGTTACCTGAAAAACTGTTTTTT
TRBJ2-5	.	.	TRBV7-7	CASSPNAEPTAAGETQYF	TGTGCTAGCAGCCCGAATGCAGAACCTACGGCCGCGGGCGAGACCCAGTACTTC
TRBJ2-7	.	.	TRBV7-2	CASNSGIHSSYEQYF	TGTGCCAGCAACTCAGGAATCCACAGCTCCTACGAGCAGTACTTC
TRBJ1-5	TRBD1	.	TRBV19	CASRGQGNQPQHF	TGTGCCAGTCGGGGACAGGGTAATCAGCCCCAGCATTTT
TRBJ1-3	.	.	TRBV6-5	CASSPYGGGNTIYF	TGTGCCAGCAGTCCCTATGGAGGCGGAAACACCATATATTTT
TRBJ1-5	.	.	TRBV10-3	CAISEDRGVSNQPQHF	TGTGCCATCAGTGAGGATCGGGGTGTGAGCAATCAGCCCCAGCATTTT
TRBJ1-3	.	.	TRBV6-5	CASSFDSSGNTIYF	TGTGCCAGCAGCTTCGACAGTTCTGGAAACACCATATATTTT
TRBJ2-1	TRBD1	.	TRBV7-3	CASSPDRGRSNEQFF	TGTGCCAGCAGCCCGGACAGGGGGCGCAGTAATGAGCAGTTCTTC
TRBJ1-3	.	.	TRBV4-1	CASSRYGQLGNTIYF	TGCGCCAGCAGCCGCTATGGGCAATTGGGAAACACCATATATTTT
TRBJ1-1	.	.	TRBV10-3	CAISVEGTNTEAFF	TGTGCCATCAGTGTGGAGGGAACGAACACTGAAGCTTTCTTT
TRBJ1-1	TRBD1	.	TRBV11-3	CASSGQGGTEAFF	TGTGCCAGCAGCGGACAGGGTGGCACTGAAGCTTTCTTT
TRBJ1-2	.	.	TRBV12-3/TRBV12-4	CASSLNEGLGYTF	TGTGCCAGCAGTTTAAATGAGGGATTGGGCTACACCTTC
TRBJ1-6	.	.	TRBV5-4	CASSLDRVNSPLHF	TGTGCCAGCAGCTTGGACAGGGTAAATTCACCCCTCCACTTT
TRBJ2-4	TRBD1	.	TRBV3-1/TRBV3-2	CASSQDLGDSIAKNIQYF	TGTGCCAGCAGCCAAGATTTGGGGGACAGCATAGCCAAAAACATTCAGTACTTC
TRBJ2-5	.	.	TRBV11-2	CASSLVQRIRGETQYF	TGTGCCAGCAGCTTAGTACAGAGAATACGGGGAGAGACCCAGTACTTC
TRBJ1-1	.	few	TRBV15	CATSRDREYTEAFF	TGTGCCACCAGCAGAGATCGAGAGTACACTGAAGCTTTCTTT
TRBJ2-2	.	.	TRBV7-9	CASSLDIGELFF	TGTGCCAGCAGCTTAGATATCGGGGAGCTGTTTTTT
TRBJ1-1	TRBD1	.	TRBV18	CASSPGDRGNTEAFF	TGTGCCAGCTCACCAGGAGACAGGGGTAACACTGAAGCTTTCTTT
TRBJ1-2	.	.	TRBV19	CASIARPGDLIGYGYTF	TGTGCCAGTATCGCGCGCCCGGGGGACCTCATCGGCTATGGCTACACCTTC
TRBJ2-1	.	.	TRBV5-1	CASSRDLSSYNEQFF	TGCGCCAGCAGCCGGGACTTAAGCTCCTACAATGAGCAGTTCTTC
TRBJ2-5	TRBD2	.	TRBV7-2	CASSESPGLGGRTQYF	TGTGCCAGCAGCGAGAGCCCGGGACTAGGGGGGAGGACCCAGTACTTC
TRBJ2-5	.	few	TRBV6-2/TRBV6-3	CASTPGGETQYF	TGTGCCAGCACCCCCGGGGGAGAGACCCAGTACTTC
TRBJ2-1	TRBD2	.	TRBV27	CASSFASGVYNEQFF	TGTGCCAGCAGTTTTGCTAGCGGGGTTTACAATGAGCAGTTCTTC
TRBJ1-4	TRBD1	once	TRBV20-1	CSASWQGGEKLFF	TGCAGTGCTAGTTGGCAGGGGGGTGAAAAACTGTTTTTT
TRBJ1-2	.	few	TRBV5-1	CASTLQGNGYTF	TGCGCCAGTACTCTCCAGGGTAATGGCTACACCTTC
TRBJ2-1	.	once	TRBV6-2/TRBV6-3	CASSQGQEQFF	TGTGCCAGCAGCCAGGGGCAGGAGCAGTTCTTC
TRBJ2-2	.	.	TRBV6-5	CASSYPSGAGELFF	TGTGCCAGCAGTTACCCCTCAGGCGCCGGGGAGCTGTTTTTT
TRBJ1-1	.	.	TRBV10-2	CASSEGGASTEAFF	TGCGCCAGCAGTGAGGGCGGGGCGTCGACTGAAGCTTTCTTT
TRBJ1-1	TRBD1	.	TRBV20-1	CSTNQGVEAFF	TGCAGCACGAACCAGGGGGTTGAAGCTTTCTTT
TRBJ1-2	.	.	TRBV11-2	CASSLGQLYGYTF	TGTGCCAGCAGCTTGGGACAACTATATGGCTACACCTTC
TRBJ1-2	.	.	TRBV19	CASSPPGVNGYTF	TGTGCCAGTAGTCCTCCAGGGGTAAATGGCTACACCTTC